These T cell receptor beta chains were read from a single sample in a study of prognosis after radiotherapy for stage I lung cancer. TCRdb redid the calling of the multiplex PCR reads with MiXCR, one entry per CDR3 protein. The data hold around 20,000 distinct CDR3 sequences, with roughly 55% observed a single time. The sample consisted of PBMCs, taken before or after stereotactic body radiation therapy (not recorded which). The origin of the receptors is a donor older than 45 with non-small cell lung cancer. The CDR3 runs from the conserved cysteine through the conserved F or W. A D gene is named only where the DNA matches it firmly. Not all rows give a size; the values are once, few, many and, for expanded clones, a class.

d_gene	j_gene	v_gene	abundance	CDR3nt	CDR3aa
NA	TRBJ2-7	TRBV6-1	NA	TGTGCCAGCAGCCCGGTGGGAATTTACGAGCAGTACTTC	CASSPVGIYEQYF
NA	TRBJ1-1	TRBV12-3/TRBV12-4	NA	TGTGCCAGCAGTTCGGGGGGAACTGAAGCTTTCTTT	CASSSGGTEAFF
TRBD2	TRBJ2-1	TRBV6-4	NA	TGTGCCAGCAGTTACGGAGCGGGATTGCCAGATGAGCAGTTCTTC	CASSYGAGLPDEQFF
NA	TRBJ2-7	TRBV27	NA	TGTGCCAGCCGTGGGGCCGGGGAAAAGCAGTACTTC	CASRGAGEKQYF
TRBD1	TRBJ2-6	TRBV28	many	TGTGCCAGCAGTTTAGTACCAGGGGGAGTTGGGGCCAACGTCCTGACTTTC	CASSLVPGGVGANVLTF
TRBD1	TRBJ2-3	TRBV5-1	once	TGCGCCAGCAGCCGACTACAGGGGGCGAGGGATACGCAGTATTTT	CASSRLQGARDTQYF
NA	TRBJ2-5	TRBV7-3	NA	TGTGCCAGCAGCTTAATGGGGGGAAGAGGAGAGACCCAGTACTTC	CASSLMGGRGETQYF
TRBD1	TRBJ1-4	TRBV4-1	NA	TGCGCCAGCAGGAAAACCTTCCGGGACAGCAATGAAAAACTGTTTTTT	CASRKTFRDSNEKLFF
NA	TRBJ1-2	TRBV4-2	NA	TGTGCCAGCAGCCAAGAGTGGTCGGGGGTCTCGGGCTACACCTTC	CASSQEWSGVSGYTF
TRBD2	TRBJ2-1	TRBV18	many	TGTGCCAGCTCCCCTAGCGGATCCTCCTACAATGAGCAGTTCTTC	CASSPSGSSYNEQFF
NA	TRBJ1-2	TRBV30	NA	TGTGCCTGGAGTATAGGGTGGGGGAATGGCTACACCTTC	CAWSIGWGNGYTF
NA	TRBJ2-3	TRBV28	many	TGTGCCAGCAGCCCAGGGACATTCTTAGATACGCAGTATTTT	CASSPGTFLDTQYF
NA	TRBJ2-2	TRBV7-2	NA	TGTGCCAGCAGCTTCAGGACGGGCCAGGGCGGGGAGCTGTTTTTT	CASSFRTGQGGELFF
NA	TRBJ2-1	TRBV11-2	NA	TGTGCCAGCAGCCAAGAACGGGCAGGATCAAGGGATGAGCAGTTCTTC	CASSQERAGSRDEQFF
TRBD2	TRBJ2-1	TRBV7-2	NA	TGTGCCAGCAGCTCGGGACTAGCTGGATACTGGGAGCAGTTCTTC	CASSSGLAGYWEQFF
TRBD1	TRBJ1-2	TRBV6-1	NA	TGTGCCAGCAGTGAAGCCTACCTGACAGGGGCGGGCTACACCTTC	CASSEAYLTGAGYTF
NA	TRBJ1-3	TRBV6-1	NA	TGTGCCAGCAGTCCACAGGGAATCCCTGGAAACACCATATATTTT	CASSPQGIPGNTIYF
NA	TRBJ2-3	TRBV5-1	medium-sized	TGCGCCAGCAGCTTGGCAGGGGACGTTCACACAGATACGCAGTATTTT	CASSLAGDVHTDTQYF
TRBD2	TRBJ2-3	TRBV7-6	many	TGTGCCAGCAGCTTAGCTCCGCCGGGACTAACGGTCCAAGGTGGCACAGATACGCAGTATTTT	CASSLAPPGLTVQGGTDTQYF
NA	TRBJ1-1	TRBV6-4	NA	TGTGCCAGCAGTTATAAGGAGAGGGGACCGAACACTGAAGCTTTCTTT	CASSYKERGPNTEAFF
TRBD1	TRBJ1-3	TRBV5-1	medium-sized	TGCGCCAGCAGCTTGGGAGGGGGCAATGGAAACACCATATATTTT	CASSLGGGNGNTIYF
TRBD2	TRBJ2-5	TRBV6-2/TRBV6-3	NA	TGTGCCAGCAGTCTCACGCTAGCGGGAGGGGATACCCAGTGCTTC	CASSLTLAGGDTQCF
TRBD1	TRBJ1-4	TRBV20-1	NA	TGCAGTGCAGGACAGGCTTCAAATGAAAAACTGTTTTTT	CSAGQASNEKLFF
TRBD2	TRBJ2-3	TRBV28	NA	TGTGCCAGCAGTTTTGTAGCGGGGACCGATACGCAGTATTTT	CASSFVAGTDTQYF
TRBD2	TRBJ2-3	TRBV5-4	NA	TGTGCCAGCAGCTTAACTAGCGGGAGTAGAGCAGATACGCAGTATTTT	CASSLTSGSRADTQYF
TRBD2	TRBJ2-3	TRBV6-1	once	TGTGCCAGCGGGACTAGCGGCCGCTTAGATACGCAGTATTTT	CASGTSGRLDTQYF
NA	TRBJ1-2	TRBV24-1	NA	TGTGCCACCTCATCCTCGGGCTATGTCTACACCTTC	CATSSSGYVYTF
NA	TRBJ1-1	TRBV29-1	many	TGCAGCGCCTTTCGAGGGGGGGGAACTGAAGCTTTCTTT	CSAFRGGGTEAFF
NA	TRBJ2-5	TRBV5-1	once	TGCGCCAGCAGCTTCTCCGGGATGGCGATGCTGGATACCCAGTACTTC	CASSFSGMAMLDTQYF
TRBD2	TRBJ2-7	TRBV7-2	medium-sized	TGTGCCAGCAGCTTCGCGACAGGAGCGGGAGGATTGTACGAGCAGTACTTC	CASSFATGAGGLYEQYF
TRBD1	TRBJ2-7	TRBV3-1	NA	TGTGCCAGCAGCTTCGGACAGGGCCGCTACGAGCAGTACTTC	CASSFGQGRYEQYF
TRBD1	TRBJ2-7	TRBV12-3/TRBV12-4	medium-sized	TGTGCCAGCAGTCCAGGACAGGGGGCCTACGAGCAGTACTTC	CASSPGQGAYEQYF
TRBD1	TRBJ2-3	TRBV7-3	few	TGTGCCAGCAGCGCGCGGGGCGGGACAGGCAATTTGGGCACAGACACGCAGTATTTT	CASSARGGTGNLGTDTQYF
NA	TRBJ1-5	TRBV28	NA	TGTGCCAGCAGGGTGGGGGCAGACAATCAGCCCCAGCATTTT	CASRVGADNQPQHF
NA	TRBJ2-4	TRBV20-1	many	TGCAGTGCCACCCTGGCGGGCATTCAGTACTTC	CSATLAGIQYF
TRBD2	TRBJ2-1	TRBV7-2	NA	TGTGCCAGCAGCGCCCAGCTACTAGCGGGAGTGCCCGATGAGCAGTTCTTC	CASSAQLLAGVPDEQFF
NA	TRBJ1-3	TRBV6-1	medium-sized	TGTGCCAGCAGTGAACAGGGGCGCAACTCTGGAAACACCATATATTTT	CASSEQGRNSGNTIYF
NA	TRBJ1-5	TRBV20-1	NA	TGCAGTGCTAGTAAAGGGTTGGGCCAGCCCCAGCATTTT	CSASKGLGQPQHF
NA	TRBJ1-2	TRBV2	NA	TGTGCCAGCAGAGAGGGGTCCCAGGGGAATGGCTACACCTTC	CASREGSQGNGYTF
TRBD2	TRBJ2-1	TRBV20-1	medium-sized	TGCAGTGCTAGGGGACTAGCGGGAGGGCCCAACTCCTACAATGAGCAGTTCTTC	CSARGLAGGPNSYNEQFF
TRBD2	TRBJ2-3	TRBV5-1	medium-sized	TGCGCCAGCAGCTTGGGGTCCCTTAGCGGGGGCACAGATACGCAGTATTTT	CASSLGSLSGGTDTQYF
TRBD1	TRBJ2-1	TRBV7-2	many	TGTGCCAGCAGCCCAGGACAGGGGGCGCCGAGCGGCTTTAGCAATGAGCAGTTCTTC	CASSPGQGAPSGFSNEQFF
NA	TRBJ2-1	TRBV6-5	many	TGTGCCAGCAGTTCTGCCAATCCCCCCCTCAGGTTCTTC	CASSSANPPLRFF
TRBD2	TRBJ2-1	TRBV19	once	TGTGCCAGTAGTATAGTCGGGGGGGACAATGAGCAGTTCTTC	CASSIVGGDNEQFF
NA	TRBJ2-1	TRBV27	once	TGTGCCAGCAGTTTAGGCGACCATGAGCAGTTCTTC	CASSLGDHEQFF
TRBD2	TRBJ2-1	TRBV12-3/TRBV12-4	medium-sized	TGTGCCAGCAGTCCCAATCTAGCGGGAGGGCCGGGTGAGCAGTTCTTC	CASSPNLAGGPGEQFF
NA	TRBJ2-3	TRBV19	once	TGTGCCAGTAGACAACAGGGAAGGGGCACAGATACGCAGTATTTT	CASRQQGRGTDTQYF
NA	TRBJ1-2	TRBV7-2	NA	TGTGCCAGCAGCTTAGGAGACCCAGGGACTATTCCTGGCTACACCTTC	CASSLGDPGTIPGYTF
TRBD1	TRBJ1-4	TRBV7-9	many	TGTGCCAGCAGCTTAAGAGGGGGCCAGGAAAAACTGTTTTTT	CASSLRGGQEKLFF
NA	TRBJ2-3	TRBV5-1	once	TGCGCCAGCAGCTTGCCCCTGGACGGAGATACGCAGTATTTT	CASSLPLDGDTQYF
NA	TRBJ2-6	TRBV30	NA	TGTGCCTGGAGTCCGACTACCCTCAGGTCTGGGGCCAACGTCCTGACTTTC	CAWSPTTLRSGANVLTF
TRBD2	TRBJ2-2	TRBV20-1	many	TGCAGTGCTAGAGGAGGGACTAGCGGAAGTGGGTCGGTCGGGGAGCTGTTTTTT	CSARGGTSGSGSVGELFF
NA	TRBJ2-2	TRBV6-2/TRBV6-3	NA	TGTGCCAGCAGAACCGGGACCCCCGCACAGGTCACCGGGGAGCTGTTTTTT	CASRTGTPAQVTGELFF
NA	TRBJ2-7	TRBV6-1	medium-sized	TGTGCCAGCAGTCTACGGGGAAGGGCCCCCACCTACGAGCAGTACTTC	CASSLRGRAPTYEQYF
TRBD2	TRBJ2-3	TRBV5-1	medium-sized	TGCGCCAGCAGCTTCTTACTCCTTCTAGCGGGAGTAGATACGCAGTATTTT	CASSFLLLLAGVDTQYF